Below, 25 T cell receptor beta chains from the same sample are listed, as sequenced in a study of T cell responses to AZD1222 COVID-19 vaccine. Clones were sequenced by immunoSEQ multiplex PCR, and TCRdb holds only the in-frame ones, with some missing. The table lists approximately 150,000 clones, approximately 90% of them singletons. Sequences were derived from peripheral blood, sampled on day 0 of AZD1222 vaccination. These receptors were obtained from an adult in good health.

The chain uses TRBV28 and TRBJ2-1; D may be TRBD1 (5 bases). This CDR3 comprises 14 residues. The V end lost 5 bases, the J end lost 7 bases, and 15 bases lay between the germline ends. The V gene's germline CDR1 is MDHEN and CDR2 SYDVKM. Written as DNA, the CDR3 is TGTGCCAGCAGTGGGGCAGGGTATGTTAATGAGCAGTTCTTC. The encoded protein is CASSGAGYVNEQFF.

This chain uses TRBV7-9 with TRBJ2-4, with TRBD2 identical over 15 bases. Germline trimming cut 4 bases from V and 7 bases from J; bases unmatched to any gene: 11. The germline gives CDR1 SEHNR, CDR2 FQNEAQ (reference sequence). CDR3 length: 18 residues. The CDR3 DNA sequence: TGTGCCAGCAGCTCTAGGGGGGGACTAGCGGGAGGAAATAACATTCAGTACTTC. It yields the protein CASSSRGGLAGGNNIQYF.

The chain has TRBV7-9 and TRBJ1-1; D gene uncertain. The CDR3 is 14 residues long. Trimming pared 5 bases from V and 1 base from J, leaving 11 bases between. Germline CDR1 reads SEHNR; CDR2 reads FQNEAQ (reference sequence). CDR3 amino acids: CASSSRTANTEAFF. The CDR3 nucleotides are TGTGCCAGCAGCAGCAGAACGGCGAACACTGAAGCTTTCTTT.

The rearrangement uses TRBV29-1 and TRBJ1-2; a possible D gene is TRBD1 (6 bases). The germline V gene has CDR1 SQVTM and CDR2 ANQGSEA. V was cut by 1 base and J by 7 bases, with 16 bases left in between. The CDR3 consists of 14 residues. The CDR3 loop is CSVEGSGGLSGYTF. The CDR3 bases are TGCAGCGTTGAAGGTTCGGGGGGGCTCAGTGGCTACACCTTC.

The chain employs TRBV18 and TRBJ2-3; perhaps TRBD1 as D (6 bases). Germline CDR1 KGHSH, CDR2 LQKENI. Deletions cut 4 bases from V and 7 bases from J, with 15 bases between. This CDR3 contains 14 residues. The CDR3 nucleotides read TGTGCCAGCTCACAGGACAGAAAGGGGAATACGCAGTATTTT. Protein: CASSQDRKGNTQYF.

The V and J genes are TRBV3-1 (or the pseudogene TRBV3-2) and TRBJ1-5, with D unclear. The CDR3 covers 11 residues. Germline V gene data show CDR1 as LGHDT and CDR2 as YNNKEL (reference sequence). V was trimmed by 5 bases and J by 4 bases, leaving 3 bases between them. CDR3 protein: CASSFNQPQHF. In nucleotides, the CDR3 is TGTGCCAGCAGCTTTAATCAGCCCCAGCATTTT.

This clone is medium-sized by share. The chain couples TRBV15 to TRBJ2-5; the match to TRBD1 covers 7 bases. The CDR3 spans 13 residues. Germline trimming cut 5 bases from V and 5 bases from J; bases unmatched to any gene: 5. Germline CDR1 LNHNV, CDR2 YYDKDF (reference sequence). The CDR3 sequence: CATSPDRFETQYF. As DNA, the CDR3 is TGTGCCACCAGCCCGGACAGGTTTGAGACCCAGTACTTC.

The gene calls are TRBV11-1 and TRBJ2-3, with D unresolved. CDR3 size: 14 residues. The V gene's germline CDR1 is SGHAT and CDR2 FQDESV (reference sequence). The germline V and J ends were trimmed by 5 bases and 5 bases, with 14 bases remaining between them. The DNA for the CDR3 is TGTGCCAGCAGCAAAATCTTGACGGTAGATACGCAGTATTTT. Protein sequence: CASSKILTVDTQYF.

The chain joins TRBV7-9 to TRBJ2-1; the D gene is possibly TRBD2 (5 bases). CDR3 size: 14 residues. The germline V and J ends were trimmed by 4 bases and 9 bases, with 16 bases remaining between them. Germline-derived CDR1 and CDR2 are SEHNR and FQNEAQ (reference sequence). CDR3 residues: CASSSYFVRGEQFF. DNA of the CDR3: TGTGCCAGCAGCTCCTACTTCGTTCGGGGTGAGCAGTTCTTC.

The J gene is TRBJ1-5, the V gene TRBV28; maybe TRBD1 (5 bases). V lost 11 bases to trimming and J lost 4 bases, with 24 bases between them. This CDR3 comprises 16 residues. Germline CDR1 and CDR2: MDHEN and SYDVKM. CDR3 protein: CAVQEIGRGWNQPQHF. As DNA, the CDR3 is TGTGCCGTACAGGAGATCGGTCGGGGGTGGAATCAGCCCCAGCATTTT.

The chain employs TRBV7-2 and TRBJ2-6; possibly TRBD2 for D (7 bases). This CDR3 comprises 16 residues. Germline assignment: CDR1 SGHTA and CDR2 FQGNSA. The germline V and J ends were trimmed by 2 bases and 0 bases, with 8 bases remaining between them. The CDR3 loop is CASSLRGASGANVLTF. DNA of the CDR3: TGTGCCAGCAGCTTACGGGGGGCCTCTGGGGCCAACGTCCTGACTTTC.

This rearrangement joins TRBV2 to TRBJ2-5; D may be TRBD1 (6 bases). Trimming shortened V by 5 bases and J by 1 base, and 11 bases separated the two germline ends. This CDR3 has 14 residues. The germline V gene has CDR1 SNHLY and CDR2 FYNNEI. The CDR3 DNA is TGTGCCAGCAGTAGGACGGACAGCCAAGAGACCCAGTACTTC. Amino acids: CASSRTDSQETQYF.

The rearrangement joins TRBV4-1 to TRBJ2-1, with TRBD2 matching over 10 bases. CDR3 length: 17 amino acids. V trimming: 3 bases; J trimming: 5 bases; junction bases outside the gene matches: 10. In germline, CDR1 is MGHRA, CDR2 YSYEKL. This chain's CDR3 is CASSHPASGRSHNEQFF. The CDR3 DNA follows: TGCGCCAGCAGCCACCCAGCTAGCGGGAGATCCCACAATGAGCAGTTCTTC.

This clone was recorded a few times. The chain links TRBV4-3 to TRBJ1-2; 8 positions agree with TRBD1. This CDR3 contains 15 residues. The germline gives CDR1 LGHNA, CDR2 YSLEER. V lost 4 bases, J lost 3 bases, and 7 bases stayed unmatched. The CDR3 coding sequence is TGCGCCAGCAGCCCCCAGGACAGGGCGGACTATGGCTACACCTTC. It encodes CASSPQDRADYGYTF.

The rearrangement links TRBV19 to TRBJ1-5; the D gene is possibly TRBD1 (5 bases). CDR1 is LNHDA and CDR2 is SQIVND in the germline V gene (reference sequence). Trimming removed 5 bases from V and 7 bases from J, with 15 bases in between. CDR3 size: 14 residues. For the CDR3, the DNA is TGTGCCAGTAGTTCGGCAGGGAATTTACAGCCCCAGCATTTT. Translating it yields CASSSAGNLQPQHF.

The rearrangement links TRBV6-5 to TRBJ2-7; D gene uncertain. The length of the CDR3 is 13 residues. V was cut by 1 base and J by 4 bases, with 8 bases left in between. The germline CDR1 and CDR2 sequences are MNHEY and SVGAGI. Written as DNA, the CDR3 is TGTGCCAGCAGTTACTTAAGAGATTACGAGCAGTACTTC. Its protein is CASSYLRDYEQYF.

This sequence joins TRBV15 and TRBJ1-5, with no clear D. CDR1 LNHNV and CDR2 YYDKDF come from the germline V gene (reference sequence). The CDR3 totals 15 residues. V was pared by 0 bases and J by 4 bases, with 10 bases between. In DNA form, the CDR3 reads TGTGCCACCAGCAGAGATTTGGTTTCAAATCAGCCCCAGCATTTT. This sequence encodes CATSRDLVSNQPQHF. Variable domain in full (rest from reference TRBV15 and TRBJ1-5): DAMVIQNPRYQVTQFGKPVTLSCSQTLNHNVMYWYQQKSSQAPKLLFHYYDKDFNNEADTPDNFQSRRPNTSFCFLDIRSPGLGDTAMYLCATSRDLVSNQPQHFGDGTRLSIL.

This chain connects TRBV15 to TRBJ1-2; D is unclear. This CDR3 has 15 residues. V lost 0 bases to trimming and J lost 6 bases, with 14 bases between them. The germline V gene has CDR1 LNHNV and CDR2 YYDKDF (reference sequence). CDR3 region: CATSRDRWGTDGYTF. CDR3 nucleotide sequence: TGTGCCACCAGCAGAGATCGTTGGGGAACGGATGGCTACACCTTC. Together with reference TRBV15 and TRBJ1-2, the CDR3 gives the full variable domain: DAMVIQNPRYQVTQFGKPVTLSCSQTLNHNVMYWYQQKSSQAPKLLFHYYDKDFNNEADTPDNFQSRRPNTSFCFLDIRSPGLGDTAMYLCATSRDRWGTDGYTFGSGTRLTVV.

V usage is TRBV7-2 and J usage is TRBJ2-7, with 9 positions matching TRBD2. With V trimmed by 1 base and J by 7 bases, 8 bases remained unmatched. The CDR3 length is 15 residues. The V gene's germline CDR1 is SGHTA and CDR2 FQGNSA. The CDR3 DNA is TGTGCCAGCAGCTTAGAGCCTAGCGGGGTGGGGGAGCAGTACTTC. Translation gives CASSLEPSGVGEQYF.

The gene calls are TRBV24-1 and TRBJ2-3; D possibly matches TRBD1 or TRBD2 (6 bases each). CDR1 is KGHDR, CDR2 SFDVKD, per germline. V gave up 5 bases and J gave up 2 bases, with 13 bases separating them. The CDR3 totals 15 residues. DNA for the CDR3: TGTGCCACCAGTGGGGGGGCGGGGTTCACAGATACGCAGTATTTT. Protein sequence: CATSGGAGFTDTQYF.

The chain uses TRBV2 and TRBJ1-1; 7 bases align to TRBD1. Trimming cost V 6 bases and J 7 bases; bases outside gene matches: 8. The CDR3 loop spans 13 amino acids. Germline lookup yields CDR1 SNHLY and CDR2 FYNNEI. This CDR3 is CASSPDRAGEAFF. The CDR3 DNA reads TGTGCCAGCAGCCCCGACAGGGCTGGTGAAGCTTTCTTT.

The chain carries TRBV6-1 and TRBJ1-5; D ambiguous. This CDR3 spans 13 amino acids. Germline loops: CDR1 MNHNS, CDR2 SASEGT. Trimming took off 1 base at V and 5 bases at J, with 6 bases between the two ends. CDR3 protein: CASSEGRDQPQHF. The CDR3 coding sequence is TGTGCCAGCAGTGAAGGCCGCGATCAGCCCCAGCATTTT.

The chain couples TRBV7-6 to TRBJ1-4, with 7 nucleotides matching TRBD1. This CDR3 is 15 amino acids long. The V gene end was trimmed by 3 bases and the J gene end by 6 bases; junction bases not matched to a gene: 7. Germline V CDR1 and CDR2: SGHVS, FNYEAQ. For the CDR3, the DNA is TGTGCCAGCAGCTTTGGGACAGCGACGGATGAAAAACTGTTTTTT. This encodes CASSFGTATDEKLFF.

V is TRBV6-1 and J is TRBJ1-3; no firm D call. Germline values: CDR1 MNHNS, CDR2 SASEGT. The length of the CDR3 is 14 residues. The ends were cut back, 1 base at V and 4 bases at J, with 8 bases in the middle. CDR3 bases: TGTGCCAGCAGTGAAGATTGGCGGGGAAACACCATATATTTT. Its translation is CASSEDWRGNTIYF.

V usage is TRBV19 and J usage is TRBJ1-1, with D maybe TRBD1 (5 bases). Between the trimmed V and J ends, which lost 6 bases and 6 bases, there was a span of 17 bases. This CDR3 has 14 residues. The germline V gene has CDR1 LNHDA and CDR2 SQIVND (reference sequence). Here the CDR3 reads CASRPQGAVSEAFF. The CDR3 region has the DNA TGTGCCAGTAGACCCCAGGGAGCGGTATCTGAAGCTTTCTTT.